These 29 T cell receptor beta chains were sequenced from one sample in a study of blood T cell repertoires in COVID-19. Clones were read by immunoSEQ multiplex PCR, and TCRdb kept only the in-frame ones, dropping some. The table shows about 400,000 clones, with about 90% occurring only once. The sample consisted of PBMCs or T cells enriched from blood (not recorded which). These receptors were obtained from a young woman who had recovered from COVID-19.

The rearrangement joins TRBV6-5 to TRBJ1-4, with D hard to call. The ends were cut back, 5 bases at V and 3 bases at J, with 10 bases in the middle. CDR3 length equals 14 residues. Germline CDR1 and CDR2: MNHEY and SVGAGI. The CDR3 DNA sequence: TGTGCCAGCAGTATCATGCGGGCTAATGAAAAACTGTTTTTT. Translation: CASSIMRANEKLFF.

This sequence joins TRBV5-3 and TRBJ2-3; 10 nucleotides match TRBD1. TRBV5-3 is reported as an ORF; its role is uncertain. The ends lost 2 bases at V and 4 bases at J; junction bases unmatched: 10. The CDR3 runs 17 residues. CDR3 DNA: TGTGCCAGAAGCTTCCAAAAACAGACAGGGGGCCCAGATACGCAGTATTTT. The encoded protein is CARSFQKQTGGPDTQYF.

The chain is built from TRBV2 and TRBJ2-4; tentative D call: TRBD1 (5 bases). V was clipped by 3 bases and J by 0 bases, with 12 bases between them. The CDR3 contains 16 residues. The germline gives CDR1 SNHLY, CDR2 FYNNEI. CDR3 sequence: CASSDSGALAKNIQYF. The CDR3 nucleotides read TGTGCCAGCAGTGATAGTGGGGCATTAGCCAAAAACATTCAGTACTTC. Based on the CDR3 plus reference TRBV2 and TRBJ2-4, the full variable domain is EPEVTQTPSHQVTQMGQEVILRCVPISNHLYFYWYRQILGQKVEFLVSFYNNEISEKSEIFDDQFSVERPDGSNFTLKIRSTKLEDSAMYFCASSDSGALAKNIQYFGAGTRLSVL.

The V call is TRBV5-1, the J call TRBJ2-7, with a weak D call TRBD1 (6 bases). The CDR3 is 14 residues long. Germline CDR1 SGHRS, CDR2 YFSETQ. The ends were cut back, 0 bases at V and 1 base at J, with 8 bases in the middle. The CDR3 DNA reads as TGCGCCAGCAGCTTGGGGGGACATTCCTACGAGCAGTACTTC. This gives the protein CASSLGGHSYEQYF.

The V call is TRBV12-3 or TRBV12-4, the J call TRBJ1-5, with D perhaps matching TRBD1 (6 bases). CDR3 length: 13 residues. V shed 2 bases and J shed 7 bases, with 9 bases lying between them. The CDR3 protein is CASSLNRDQPQHF. The CDR3 DNA follows: TGTGCCAGCAGTTTAAACAGGGACCAGCCCCAGCATTTT.

J is TRBJ2-7 and V is TRBV12-3 or TRBV12-4, with TRBD1 as a possible D gene (6 bases). Deletions cut 6 bases from V and 4 bases from J, with 13 bases between. This CDR3 region has 13 residues. The CDR3 sequence: CASSRTRGYEQYF. DNA for the CDR3: TGTGCCAGCAGCAGGACCAGGGGATACGAGCAGTACTTC.

CDR3 in DNA: TGTGCCAGCAGAGACACTCCGGGACTAGCCTACGAGCAGTACTTC. Residues: CASRDTPGLAYEQYF. The J gene is TRBJ2-7, the V gene TRBV6-5, with 8 bases fitting TRBD2. Trimming took 6 bases from V and 2 from J; bases not matched to a gene: 9. CDR1 is MNHEY, CDR2 SVGAGI, per germline. The CDR3 runs 15 residues.

This clone was observed once. The DNA of the CDR3 is TGTGCCAGCAGAGGCAGGGTCGGGGGCTACACCTTC. Its translation is CASRGRVGGYTF. The rearrangement links TRBV6-4 to TRBJ1-2; tentatively, D is TRBD1 (5 bases). Germline V gene lookup returns CDR1 MRHNA and CDR2 SNTAGT. The CDR3 runs to 12 residues. Trimming took off 6 bases at V and 8 bases at J, with 13 bases between the two ends.

This sequence joins TRBV7-9 and TRBJ1-1; the D is unclear. CDR3 length equals 15 residues. The V end was cut by 1 base, the J end by 1 base, with 10 bases between. CDR1 and CDR2 (germline): SEHNR, FQNEAQ (reference sequence). CDR3 sequence reads: CASSLVLRKNTEAFF. CDR3 coding DNA: TGTGCCAGCAGCTTAGTCCTCAGAAAGAACACTGAAGCTTTCTTT. The entire variable domain, with the rest obtained from reference TRBV7-9 and TRBJ1-1, is as follows: DTGVSQNPRHKITKRGQNVTFRCDPISEHNRLYWYRQTLGQGPEFLTYFQNEAQLEKSRLLSDRFSAERPKGSFSTLEIQRTEQGDSAMYLCASSLVLRKNTEAFFGQGTRLTVV.

The rearrangement joins TRBV7-8 to TRBJ2-3, with D hard to call. Germline V gene lookup returns CDR1 SGHVS and CDR2 FQNEAQ. Trimming pared 5 bases from V and 4 bases from J, leaving 19 bases between. The CDR3 covers 16 residues. CDR3 bases: TGTGCCAGCAGCCCACGGCCTGGATTGGGCGCAGATACGCAGTATTTT. Translated, it gives CASSPRPGLGADTQYF. The whole variable domain, filled in from reference TRBV7-8 and TRBJ2-3, reads GAGVSQSPRYKVAKRGQDVALRCDPISGHVSLFWYQQALGQGPEFLTYFQNEAQLDKSGLPSDRFFAERPEGSVSTLKIQRTQQEDSAVYLCASSPRPGLGADTQYFGPGTRLTVL.

V and J are TRBV7-8 and TRBJ2-2, with unresolved D. V was clipped by 1 base and J by 4 bases, with 13 bases between them. The CDR3 runs to 16 residues. Germline-derived CDR1 and CDR2 are SGHVS and FQNEAQ. Written as DNA, the CDR3 is TGTGCCAGCAGCTTAGGCGAAGTGTGGGCCACCGGGGAGCTGTTTTTT. It codes for CASSLGEVWATGELFF.

V and J are TRBV2 and TRBJ1-5; the match to TRBD1 covers 7 bases. J gave up 0 bases and V 5 bases, and 7 bases lay outside the gene matches. The CDR3 contains 16 residues. Looked up from germline, CDR1 is SNHLY and CDR2 is FYNNEI. This CDR3 is CASSLTGPHSNQPQHF. DNA for the CDR3: TGTGCCAGCAGTCTGACAGGGCCCCATAGCAATCAGCCCCAGCATTTT.

V and J are TRBV27 and TRBJ1-6; D uncertain. V lost 6 bases and J 8 bases, leaving 17 bases between the germline ends. Germline loops: CDR1 MNHEY, CDR2 SMNVEV (reference sequence). This CDR3 comprises 15 residues. The CDR3, as DNA: TGTGCCAGCAGGTACTACACTCCCCGGGATTCACCCCTCCACTTT. Protein sequence: CASRYYTPRDSPLHF.

The chain joins TRBV5-6 to TRBJ1-5, with 7 bases fitting TRBD1. Germline trimming cut 3 bases from V and 4 bases from J; bases unmatched to any gene: 1. Germline values: CDR1 SGHDT, CDR2 YYEEEE. This CDR3 spans 13 amino acids. The CDR3 sequence is CASSWDRNQPQHF. The CDR3, as DNA: TGTGCCAGCAGCTGGGACAGAAATCAGCCCCAGCATTTT.

J is TRBJ2-3 and V is TRBV9; no firm D call. There are 15 residues in the CDR3. V was trimmed by 0 bases and J by 0 bases, leaving 8 bases between them. Germline assignment: CDR1 SGDLS and CDR2 YYNGEE. The CDR3 nucleotides read TGTGCCAGCAGCGTAGGTCCAGTTAGCACAGATACGCAGTATTTT. This translates into CASSVGPVSTDTQYF.

The CDR3 DNA is TGTGCCAGCAGTATAGACAGTCGATCTGGCTACACCTTC. As protein: CASSIDSRSGYTF. J is TRBJ1-2 and V is TRBV6-5; D may be TRBD1 (5 bases). V was clipped by 5 bases and J by 7 bases, with 14 bases between them. The CDR3 contains 13 residues. Germline lookup yields CDR1 MNHEY and CDR2 SVGAGI.

In this sample, this clone turned up once. This chain connects TRBV5-4 to TRBJ2-5; TRBD2 matches at 7 bases. Trimming removed 2 bases from V and 5 bases from J; junction bases left unmatched: 6. Germline V CDR1 and CDR2: SGHNT, YYREEE (reference sequence). The CDR3 length is 14 residues. In DNA, the CDR3 is TGTGCCAGCAGCTTACGGGACTACGGCGAGACCCAGTACTTC. Its protein is CASSLRDYGETQYF.

The genes are TRBV4-1 and TRBJ2-3; the D is unclear. CDR1 is MGHRA and CDR2 is YSYEKL in the germline V gene. The V gene lost 2 bases and the J gene lost 8 bases, with 8 bases spanning the gap. This CDR3 spans 12 amino acids. This CDR3 is CASSQLGVTQYF. The DNA of the CDR3 is TGCGCCAGCAGCCAACTAGGAGTTACGCAGTATTTT.

V usage is TRBV9 and J usage is TRBJ2-5; perhaps TRBD2 as D (5 bases). The germline CDR1 and CDR2 sequences are SGDLS and YYNGEE. This CDR3 comprises 14 residues. V dropped 3 bases and J dropped 5 bases, with 14 bases sitting between them. CDR3 bases: TGTGCCAGCAGCGAGACCTCAACTAGGGAGACCCAGTACTTC. Amino acid sequence: CASSETSTRETQYF.

This rearrangement joins TRBV19 to TRBJ1-5; 9 nucleotides align to TRBD1. CDR1 LNHDA and CDR2 SQIVND come from the germline V gene (reference sequence). The CDR3 runs 17 residues. J lost 2 bases, V lost 2 bases, and 7 bases had no gene match. CDR3 sequence reads: CASSIQDRGIGNQPQHF. Here the CDR3 DNA reads TGTGCCAGTAGTATACAGGACAGGGGTATCGGCAATCAGCCCCAGCATTTT.

This rearrangement joins TRBV5-1 to TRBJ2-7, with 10 bases aligning to TRBD2. This CDR3 has 14 residues. Losses at the gene ends were 3 bases for V and 3 bases for J; bases not matched to a gene: 3. Germline V gene sequence: CDR1 SGHRS, CDR2 YFSETQ. Here the CDR3 reads CASSWTSGVYEQYF. The DNA of the CDR3 is TGCGCCAGCAGCTGGACTAGCGGAGTCTACGAGCAGTACTTC.

V is TRBV27 and J is TRBJ2-2; D possibly corresponds to TRBD1 (6 bases). The germline V gene has CDR1 MNHEY and CDR2 SMNVEV (reference sequence). The CDR3 is 14 amino acids. Trimming stripped 7 bases from V and 0 bases from J, with 9 bases between. DNA of the CDR3: TGTGCCAGCACAGGGGAAACGAACACCGGGGAGCTGTTTTTT. It encodes CASTGETNTGELFF.

The rearrangement uses TRBV24-1 and TRBJ1-2, with TRBD1 matching 8 bases. Germline loops: CDR1 KGHDR, CDR2 SFDVKD. Trimming took 5 bases from V and 7 from J; bases not matched to a gene: 2. The CDR3 extends over 12 amino acids. CDR3 nucleotides: TGTGCCACCAGTGGGACAGGGCCTGGCTACACCTTC. Translation: CATSGTGPGYTF.

The chain links TRBV30 to TRBJ1-5; 8 bases are shared with TRBD1. V was clipped by 2 bases and J by 4 bases; unmatched bases: 7. The CDR3 is 15 residues long. CDR1 and CDR2 from the germline V gene are GTSNPN and SVGIG (reference sequence). CDR3 amino acids: CAWSFQGAGNQPQHF. In DNA form, the CDR3 reads TGTGCCTGGAGTTTTCAGGGGGCTGGGAATCAGCCCCAGCATTTT.

V gene TRBV14 combines with J gene TRBJ1-1; 10 bases match TRBD1. The length of the CDR3 is 14 residues. Germline CDR1 is SGHDN and CDR2 is FVKESK. With V trimmed by 4 bases and J by 3 bases, 2 bases remained unmatched. Written as DNA, the CDR3 is TGTGCCAGCAGCCGGGACAGGGGTCACACTGAAGCTTTCTTT. As protein: CASSRDRGHTEAFF.

The chain has TRBV4-1 and TRBJ2-7, with 8 bases identical to TRBD2. The CDR3 is 15 amino acids. In germline, CDR1 is MGHRA, CDR2 YSYEKL. V lost 0 bases to trimming and J lost 0 bases; unmatched junction nucleotides: 1. The CDR3 is CASSQDSGSSYEQYF. The DNA for the CDR3 is TGCGCCAGCAGCCAAGACAGCGGGAGCTCCTACGAGCAGTACTTC.

V usage is TRBV30 and J usage is TRBJ1-1; TRBD1 might be the D (5 bases). Germline CDR1 and CDR2: GTSNPN and SVGIG (reference sequence). V dropped 3 bases and J dropped 0 bases, with 14 bases sitting between them. The CDR3 has 15 residues. CDR3 nucleotides: TGTGCCTGGAGCGTTTTTGGGACTGTGAACACTGAAGCTTTCTTT. Protein: CAWSVFGTVNTEAFF.

V usage is TRBV4-1 and J usage is TRBJ2-3; 7 bases are a match to TRBD1. CDR1 and CDR2 (germline): MGHRA, YSYEKL. The CDR3 is 16 residues long. Trimming removed 2 bases from V and 2 bases from J; junction bases left unmatched: 7. Written as DNA, the CDR3 is TGCGCCAGCAGCCAATTAAGAGACAGGGACACAGATACGCAGTATTTT. It specifies CASSQLRDRDTDTQYF.

A few counts support this clone. The chain carries TRBV6-5 and TRBJ1-1; D is unresolved. This CDR3 has 13 amino acids. Trimming took 8 bases from V and 1 from J, leaving 11 bases between them. Per the germline V gene, CDR1 is MNHEY and CDR2 is SVGAGI. The CDR3: CASVKPPNTEAFF. CDR3 sequence (DNA): TGTGCCAGCGTTAAGCCGCCGAACACTGAAGCTTTCTTT.